The source of this T cell receptor (beta chain) is a study of tumor and adjacent non-tumor tissue in lung cancer. On the study more broadly: Stage I to III disease affected 9 to 10 men and 5 women aged about 30 to 85.

Three rounds of nested PCR, following a modified ARM-PCR protocol, produced the TCRbeta library. TCRdb reanalysed the multiplex PCR reads using MiXCR and keeps one entry per CDR3 protein. The data contain fewer than 150,000 distinct CDR3 sequences, approximately 70% of them seen just once; the ten biggest clones take up around a sixth. The template was RNA from unsorted bulk tissue. This clonotype has just one count. One junction end does not reproduce the germline sequence, and a read error may be involved. In germline, CDR1 is LGHNA, CDR2 YNFKEQ. This CDR3 region has 14 residues. The material sequenced was lung tumor tissue. The sequence derives from a man aged 55 to 70 with small cell lung cancer. The rearrangement uses TRBV4-2 and TRBJ2-5; no clear D. In nucleotides, the CDR3 is TGTGCCAGTAGCCAAGTGGGGTGGCAAGAGACCCAGTACTTC. Amino acid sequence: CASSQVGWQETQYF.